This is a list of T cell receptor beta chains from one sample in a study of T cell responses to AZD1222 COVID-19 vaccine. Profiling relied on immunoSEQ multiplex PCR, and the TCRdb table lists in-frame clones only, not all of them. Here the sample spans approximately 150,000 clones, 75% to 90% being singletons. The sample here was peripheral blood, taken 28 days after the second dose of the MenACWY control vaccine. These receptors all stem from an adult who received the MenACWY meningococcal vaccine as a control. Both conserved end residues are trimmed from each CDR3. Fields, in order: V gene, J gene, CDR3 protein.

v_call: TRBV5-4
j_call: TRBJ2-7
cdr3_aa: ASSLELGRNEQY

v_call: TRBV6-1
j_call: TRBJ1-2
cdr3_aa: ASSDPQIDGYT

v_call: TRBV24-1
j_call: TRBJ1-2
cdr3_aa: ATSEASGSYGYT

v_call: TRBV30
j_call: TRBJ2-7
cdr3_aa: AWSPDRPYEQY

v_call: TRBV6-6
j_call: TRBJ2-1
cdr3_aa: ASRSRYNEQF

v_call: TRBV19
j_call: TRBJ1-5
cdr3_aa: ASTLKYTGDSNQPQH

v_call: TRBV7-9
j_call: TRBJ1-1
cdr3_aa: ASSPGGYTEAF

v_call: TRBV5-6
j_call: TRBJ2-2
cdr3_aa: ASRRPVLWGEEAGELF

v_call: TRBV5-1
j_call: TRBJ2-3
cdr3_aa: ASSLADSGSTDTQY

v_call: TRBV10-3
j_call: TRBJ1-2
cdr3_aa: AISGTSLGGYT

v_call: TRBV5-6
j_call: TRBJ2-1
cdr3_aa: ASRYEASGEGWILVEQF

v_call: TRBV9
j_call: TRBJ2-3
cdr3_aa: ASSAGTAGDNDTQY

v_call: TRBV6-5
j_call: TRBJ1-5
cdr3_aa: ASSLRQGDQPQH

v_call: TRBV28
j_call: TRBJ2-3
cdr3_aa: ASSLRGIDTQY

v_call: TRBV10-3
j_call: TRBJ2-3
cdr3_aa: ATSISGSEFSTDTQY

v_call: TRBV3-1/TRBV3-2
j_call: TRBJ1-5
cdr3_aa: ASSLGQNNQPQH

v_call: TRBV7-8
j_call: TRBJ1-3
cdr3_aa: ASSSLNPRASGNTIY

v_call: TRBV5-6
j_call: TRBJ1-5
cdr3_aa: ASSLRASVGNQPQH

v_call: TRBV11-2
j_call: TRBJ2-3
cdr3_aa: ASSRLTDTQY

v_call: TRBV5-4
j_call: TRBJ2-5
cdr3_aa: ASSWLGGPEVRETQY

v_call: TRBV7-8
j_call: TRBJ2-7
cdr3_aa: ASTIRASFYEQY

v_call: TRBV3-1/TRBV3-2
j_call: TRBJ2-3
cdr3_aa: ASSQGGVYTDTQY